Presented here are 8 T cell receptor beta chains from one specimen sequenced in a study of blood T cell repertoires in COVID-19. Produced via immunoSEQ multiplex PCR; TCRdb's table is partial and in-frame only. This table holds approximately 77,000 clones, over 75% found once. The specimen sequenced was peripheral blood. The receptors here all came from a man aged 45-65 years with COVID-19, enrolled during active disease.

This clone turned up a few times. The chain joins TRBV19 to TRBJ1-6; D possibly corresponds to TRBD1 (6 bases). With 4 bases removed from V and 7 bases from J, the gap between germline ends came to 14 bases. The germline V gene encodes CDR1 LNHDA and CDR2 SQIVND (reference sequence). The CDR3 sequence is 15 residues long. The CDR3 sequence is CASSTRTGTNSPLHF. The DNA of the CDR3 is TGTGCCAGTAGTACCCGGACTGGGACAAATTCACCCCTCCACTTT.

This rearrangement joins TRBV6-2 or TRBV6-3 to TRBJ2-1; D uncertain. Germline CDR1 and CDR2: MNHEY and SVGEGT. The CDR3 covers 11 residues. Deletions cut 6 bases from V and 5 bases from J, with 5 bases between. This chain's CDR3 is CASSLDNEQFF. In DNA, the CDR3 is TGTGCCAGCAGCCTCGACAATGAGCAGTTCTTC.

The gene calls are TRBV18 and TRBJ2-3; D not resolved. V lost 3 bases, J lost 0 bases, and 13 bases lay in between. Per germline, CDR1 KGHSH and CDR2 LQKENI. The CDR3 contains 16 residues. The CDR3, as DNA: TGTGCCAGCTCACCCGTTACAGCATTCAGCACAGATACGCAGTATTTT. It encodes CASSPVTAFSTDTQYF. Complete variable domain (other parts from reference TRBV18 and TRBJ2-3): NAGVMQNPRHLVRRRGQEARLRCSPMKGHSHVYWYRQLPEEGLKFMVYLQKENIIDESGMPKERFSAEFPKEGPSILRIQQVVRGDSAAYFCASSPVTAFSTDTQYFGPGTRLTVL.

The chain recombines TRBV7-2 with TRBJ2-7, with TRBD1 identical over 10 bases. Unmatched junction bases numbered 4, after V lost 2 bases and J lost 0 bases. Germline V gene sequence: CDR1 SGHTA, CDR2 FQGNSA. The CDR3 consists of 16 residues. The CDR3 DNA reads as TGTGCCAGCAGCTTACCTGGGACAGGGGACTCCTACGAGCAGTACTTC. It yields the protein CASSLPGTGDSYEQYF.

This clone was picked up a small number of times. This rearrangement joins TRBV6-2 or TRBV6-3 to TRBJ2-5; possible D gene TRBD1, 6 bases. Germline CDR1 MNHEY, CDR2 SVGEGT. The ends were cut back, 2 bases at V and 9 bases at J, with 19 bases in the middle. The CDR3 has 15 amino acids. The CDR3 nucleotides read TGTGCCAGCAGTTACCCGGACAGCGAAATAGTAGCCCAGTACTTC. This sequence encodes CASSYPDSEIVAQYF.

This clone showed up just once. The rearrangement links TRBV19 to TRBJ2-1; 14 nucleotides align to TRBD2. V was clipped by 3 bases and J by 4 bases; unmatched bases: 5. Germline CDR1 is LNHDA and CDR2 is SQIVND (reference sequence). The CDR3 covers 17 residues. The CDR3 bases are TGTGCCAGTAGTATCTCGACTAGCGGGAGGGCTTACAATGAGCAGTTCTTC. Translating it yields CASSISTSGRAYNEQFF.

This rearrangement joins TRBV28 to TRBJ1-1, with 7 bases that match TRBD1. Germline trimming cut 5 bases from V and 3 bases from J; bases unmatched to any gene: 9. Looked up from germline, CDR1 is MDHEN and CDR2 is SYDVKM. CDR3 length: 15 amino acids. DNA for the CDR3: TGTGCCAGCAGTCCCACAGGGGTCGGGTACACTGAAGCTTTCTTT. It specifies CASSPTGVGYTEAFF.

The chain recombines TRBV28 with TRBJ1-5; 11 nucleotides match TRBD1. CDR1 and CDR2 from the germline V gene are MDHEN and SYDVKM. J lost 2 bases, V lost 5 bases, and 5 bases had no gene match. The CDR3 totals 16 residues. The DNA for the CDR3 is TGTGCCAGCAGTGGTCGGACAGGGGGCGGCAATCAGCCCCAGCATTTT. Its protein product is CASSGRTGGGNQPQHF.